Each of the 27 T cell receptor beta chains below was sequenced from the same sample in a study of blood T cell repertoires in COVID-19. TCRdb's copy holds only in-frame clones and misses some; the assay was immunoSEQ multiplex PCR. This repertoire shows a few hundred thousand clones, approximately 86% found once; its top ten account for just over 7%. The sample consisted of peripheral blood. These receptor sequences come from a woman in her fifties or sixties with COVID-19, enrolled during active disease.

The chain uses TRBV3-1 (or the pseudogene TRBV3-2) and TRBJ1-3; D possibly corresponds to TRBD1 (5 bases). From germline, CDR1 is LGHDT and CDR2 YNNKEL (reference sequence). V lost 4 bases and J lost 0, with 10 bases in between. The CDR3 contains 15 residues. This CDR3 reads CASSLDSFSGNTIYF. The CDR3 DNA reads as TGTGCCAGCAGCCTCGACAGCTTCTCTGGAAACACCATATATTTT.

The chain links TRBV5-1 to TRBJ2-3, with D perhaps matching TRBD2 (5 bases). V was cut by 2 bases and J by 5 bases, with 15 bases left in between. This CDR3 is 15 amino acids long. CDR1 is SGHRS, CDR2 YFSETQ, per germline. CDR3 amino acids: CASSFDGRSGDTQYF. The CDR3 region has the DNA TGCGCCAGCAGCTTCGACGGACGCAGCGGAGATACGCAGTATTTT. The whole variable domain, filled in from reference TRBV5-1 and TRBJ2-3, reads KAGVTQTPRYLIKTRGQQVTLSCSPISGHRSVSWYQQTPGQGLQFLFEYFSETQRNKGNFPGRFSGRQFSNSRSEMNVSTLELGDSALYLCASSFDGRSGDTQYFGPGTRLTVL.

This sequence joins TRBV5-4 and TRBJ1-1, with D maybe TRBD1 (6 bases). The CDR3 is 15 residues long. V was shortened by 1 base and J by 5 bases, with 15 bases between the two germline ends. The germline CDR1 and CDR2 sequences are SGHNT and YYREEE (reference sequence). CDR3 sequence: CASSLHVGRGTEAFF. CDR3 DNA: TGTGCCAGCAGCTTGCACGTCGGTAGGGGGACTGAAGCTTTCTTT.

The V and J genes are TRBV11-2 and TRBJ2-5, with no clear D. Germline loops: CDR1 SGHAT, CDR2 FQNNGV. The CDR3 extends over 15 amino acids. The V end was cut by 0 bases, the J end by 0 bases, with 8 bases between. The CDR3 protein is CASSLDLSYQETQYF. In DNA, the CDR3 is TGTGCCAGCAGCTTAGATCTGTCGTACCAAGAGACCCAGTACTTC.

This clone has only one observation. The chain uses TRBV24-1 and TRBJ2-1; 9 bases match TRBD1. CDR3 length: 14 amino acids. Germline loops: CDR1 KGHDR, CDR2 SFDVKD. V was clipped by 5 bases and J by 7 bases; unmatched bases: 5. CDR3 sequence (DNA): TGTGCCACCAGTGCCCCGGACAGGGGTAATGAGCAGTTCTTC. The encoded protein is CATSAPDRGNEQFF.

V and J are TRBV4-3 and TRBJ2-5, with 10 bases lining up with TRBD2. The germline gives CDR1 LGHNA, CDR2 YSLEER. The V and J ends lost 0 bases and 4 bases, in that order; junction bases with no gene match: 11. This CDR3 spans 18 amino acids. The CDR3 DNA reads TGCGCCAGCAGCCAAGATGCTAGCGGGGGTACGATGATAGAGACCCAGTACTTC. It codes for CASSQDASGGTMIETQYF.

This chain links TRBV29-1 with TRBJ2-7; D possibly corresponds to TRBD1 (6 bases). V lost 4 bases and J lost 6, with 19 bases in between. Germline V gene sequence: CDR1 SQVTM, CDR2 ANQGSEA. The CDR3 consists of 14 residues. For the CDR3, the DNA is TGCAGCGTTGCCCCGCAGGGGTCTGTTTCCGAGCAGTACTTC. Translated, it gives CSVAPQGSVSEQYF.

V and J are TRBV6-2 or TRBV6-3 and TRBJ2-4, with 7 bases that match TRBD1. The ends lost 2 bases at V and 0 bases at J; junction bases unmatched: 4. Germline assignment: CDR1 MNHEY and CDR2 SVGEGT. This CDR3 has 16 amino acids. The CDR3 bases are TGTGCCAGCAGTTACCCCCCAGGGGGAGCCAAAAACATTCAGTACTTC. Its protein is CASSYPPGGAKNIQYF.

The chain uses TRBV5-1 and TRBJ1-1; D remains ambiguous. This CDR3 is built from 14 residues. Germline V gene sequence: CDR1 SGHRS, CDR2 YFSETQ. Deletions cut 4 bases from V and 10 bases from J, with 20 bases between. CDR3: CASSPRDSGKVAFF. As DNA, the CDR3 is TGCGCCAGCAGCCCGAGGGATTCGGGAAAAGTAGCTTTCTTT.

V is TRBV7-5 and J is TRBJ1-1; the table calls TRBD1, which could not be checked here. TRBV7-5 is shown as a pseudogene. The CDR3 extends over 15 amino acids. DNA of the CDR3: TGTGTCAGAAGCAGGGACAGCGAGGAAAACACTGAAGCTTTCTTT. This encodes CVRSRDSEENTEAFF.

The CDR3 spells CASSPVTGGNYEQYF. The CDR3 coding sequence is TGTGCCAGCAGCCCGGTTACAGGGGGCAACTACGAGCAGTACTTC. The chain employs TRBV7-2 and TRBJ2-7, with 9 bases identical to TRBD1. CDR1 and CDR2 from the germline V gene are SGHTA and FQGNSA. After removal of 5 bases from V and 3 bases from J, the junction contained 8 bases not matched to a gene. The CDR3 sequence is 15 residues long.

The chain joins TRBV12-3 or TRBV12-4 to TRBJ1-1, with no clear D. The V gene lost 6 bases and the J gene lost 6 bases, with 11 bases spanning the gap. This CDR3 is 12 amino acids long. The CDR3 DNA follows: TGTGCCAGCAGGGAGACGGTTTCTGAAGCTTTCTTT. This gives the protein CASRETVSEAFF.

This clone was picked up one time. The chain joins TRBV11-2 to TRBJ2-1, with TRBD2 identical over 11 bases. J gave up 9 bases and V 4 bases, and 5 bases lay outside the gene matches. This CDR3 is 14 amino acids long. Looked up from germline, CDR1 is SGHAT and CDR2 is FQNNGV. The CDR3: CASSSVAGGLEQFF. The CDR3 bases are TGTGCCAGCAGCTCCGTAGCGGGGGGGCTTGAGCAGTTCTTC.

V is TRBV19 and J is TRBJ1-2; 8 nucleotides align to TRBD1. The J segment lost 6 bases and the V segment lost 3 bases, leaving 9 bases of the junction unmatched. CDR1 and CDR2 from the germline V gene are LNHDA and SQIVND (reference sequence). The CDR3 has 15 residues. CDR3 residues: CASSMGQEWKNGYTF. In DNA form, the CDR3 reads TGTGCCAGTAGTATGGGACAGGAGTGGAAAAATGGCTACACCTTC.

The chain is built from TRBV5-1 and TRBJ2-2, with 10 nucleotides matching TRBD2. Germline V gene sequence: CDR1 SGHRS, CDR2 YFSETQ. The junction had 13 bases not matched to a gene; V was cut back by 3 bases and J by 5 bases. CDR3 length equals 18 residues. CDR3 protein: CASSSRWLAGAGTGELFF. CDR3 DNA: TGCGCCAGCAGCTCGAGGTGGCTAGCGGGGGCCGGGACCGGGGAGCTGTTTTTT.

The chain couples TRBV5-1 to TRBJ2-1; 8 bases fit TRBD2. The CDR3 has 16 residues. The J segment lost 8 bases and the V segment lost 4 bases, leaving 14 bases of the junction unmatched. The germline V gene has CDR1 SGHRS and CDR2 YFSETQ. CDR3 in amino acids: CASSPPGYGGAHEQFF. CDR3 nucleotides: TGCGCCAGCAGCCCGCCGGGTTACGGGGGGGCTCATGAGCAGTTCTTC. Together with reference TRBV5-1 and TRBJ2-1, the CDR3 gives the full variable domain: KAGVTQTPRYLIKTRGQQVTLSCSPISGHRSVSWYQQTPGQGLQFLFEYFSETQRNKGNFPGRFSGRQFSNSRSEMNVSTLELGDSALYLCASSPPGYGGAHEQFFGPGTRLTVL.

This chain's CDR3 is CASSLGQGWTEAFF. The CDR3 DNA reads TGCGCCAGCAGCTTGGGACAGGGATGGACTGAAGCTTTCTTT. The chain recombines TRBV5-1 with TRBJ1-1; 7 bases are shared with TRBD1. The germline V gene encodes CDR1 SGHRS and CDR2 YFSETQ. V shed 0 bases and J 5 bases; nucleotides not matched to a gene: 4. This CDR3 region has 14 residues.

This clone was counted a single time. The V call is TRBV2, the J call TRBJ2-7; 10 bases map to TRBD1. Looked up from germline, CDR1 is SNHLY and CDR2 is FYNNEI. This CDR3 comprises 15 residues. V dropped 4 bases and J dropped 1; count of bases not matched to a gene: 4. The CDR3 sequence is CASSAGTGVSYEQYF. The CDR3 DNA is TGTGCCAGCAGTGCCGGGACAGGGGTATCCTACGAGCAGTACTTC.

This chain links TRBV7-3 with TRBJ2-7; D not resolved. Deletions cut 5 bases from V and 0 bases from J, with 11 bases between. The CDR3 is 14 residues long. In germline, CDR1 is SGHTA, CDR2 FQGTGA. CDR3 in DNA: TGTGCCAGCAGCCCCCGACACGACTCCTACGAGCAGTACTTC. It encodes CASSPRHDSYEQYF. Full variable domain (remainder filled in from reference TRBV7-3 and TRBJ2-7): GAGVSQTPSNKVTEKGKYVELRCDPISGHTALYWYRQSLGQGPEFLIYFQGTGAADDSGLPNDRFFAVRPEGSVSTLKIQRTERGDSAVYLCASSPRHDSYEQYFGPGTRLTVT.

CDR3 loop: CASRRGAGGRISTDTQYF. Here the CDR3 DNA reads TGCGCCAGCCGCCGGGGGGCGGGGGGCCGGATTAGCACAGATACGCAGTATTTT. The chain joins TRBV4-1 to TRBJ2-3, with 8 bases that match TRBD2. Germline lookup yields CDR1 MGHRA and CDR2 YSYEKL. CDR3 length: 18 amino acids. J lost 0 bases, V lost 8 bases, and 16 bases had no gene match.

The chain joins TRBV15 to TRBJ1-2; D is unresolved. Germline V CDR1 and CDR2: LNHNV, YYDKDF (reference sequence). Trimming pared 0 bases from V and 7 bases from J, leaving 18 bases between. The CDR3 loop spans 16 amino acids. The CDR3 reads CATSRDHSGLRGGYTF. The CDR3 nucleotides read TGTGCCACCAGCAGAGATCATAGCGGCCTGAGAGGTGGCTACACCTTC. Drawing the rest from reference TRBV15 and TRBJ1-2, the complete variable domain is DAMVIQNPRYQVTQFGKPVTLSCSQTLNHNVMYWYQQKSSQAPKLLFHYYDKDFNNEADTPDNFQSRRPNTSFCFLDIRSPGLGDTAMYLCATSRDHSGLRGGYTFGSGTRLTVV.

The chain is built from TRBV7-2 and TRBJ1-2; 10 bases are a match to TRBD1. The germline V gene has CDR1 SGHTA and CDR2 FQGNSA. There are 13 residues in the CDR3. V gave up 4 bases and J gave up 8 bases; unmatched junction bases: 4. DNA of the CDR3: TGTGCCAGCAGCTGGAGGACAGGGGGAGGCTACACCTTC. This translates into CASSWRTGGGYTF. The whole variable domain, filled in from reference TRBV7-2 and TRBJ1-2, reads GAGVSQSPSNKVTEKGKDVELRCDPISGHTALYWYRQSLGQGLEFLIYFQGNSAPDKSGLPSDRFSAERTGGSVSTLTIQRTQQEDSAVYLCASSWRTGGGYTFGSGTRLTVV.

The table lists this clone with a count of one. This chain connects TRBV5-6 to TRBJ1-1; 10 bases align to TRBD1. The CDR3 extends over 16 amino acids. V shed 0 bases and J 4 bases; nucleotides not matched to a gene: 6. The V gene's germline CDR1 is SGHDT and CDR2 YYEEEE. CDR3 DNA sequence: TGTGCCAGCAGCTTGGTAGACAGGGGGCTGGGCACTGAAGCTTTCTTT. Protein: CASSLVDRGLGTEAFF.

This chain connects TRBV9 to TRBJ2-3; TRBD1 matches at 9 bases. The CDR3 sequence is 19 residues long. With 3 bases clipped from V and 2 bases from J, the junction kept 16 bases outside the gene matches. Germline V gives CDR1 SGDLS, CDR2 YYNGEE. The CDR3 loop reads CASSEGGPGQGWITDTQYF. In DNA form, the CDR3 reads TGTGCCAGCAGCGAGGGGGGACCGGGACAGGGTTGGATCACAGATACGCAGTATTTT.

As for this clone: This CDR3 is also generated by other DNA sequences in the sample. The chain uses TRBV5-1 and TRBJ2-3; no clear D. The CDR3 has 14 residues. Per germline, CDR1 SGHRS and CDR2 YFSETQ. V was clipped by 2 bases and J by 1 base, with 8 bases between them. The CDR3 protein is CASSLLRGTDTQYF. CDR3 nucleotide sequence: TGCGCCAGCAGCTTACTGAGAGGCACAGATACGCAGTATTTT.

This clone was seen a single time. V is TRBV18 and J is TRBJ2-7; 11 bases line up with TRBD2. The CDR3 length is 14 residues. Germline CDR1 is KGHSH and CDR2 is LQKENI. After removal of 8 bases from V and 3 bases from J, the junction contained 6 bases not matched to a gene. CDR3 in amino acids: CASAPLAGGYEQYF. Written as DNA, the CDR3 is TGTGCCAGCGCGCCGCTAGCGGGGGGCTACGAGCAGTACTTC. The full variable domain, rest sourced from reference TRBV18 and TRBJ2-7, is NAGVMQNPRHLVRRRGQEARLRCSPMKGHSHVYWYRQLPEEGLKFMVYLQKENIIDESGMPKERFSAEFPKEGPSILRIQQVVRGDSAAYFCASAPLAGGYEQYFGPGTRLTVT.

J is TRBJ1-5 and V is TRBV6-1; D gene ambiguous. CDR3 size: 15 residues. CDR1 and CDR2 (germline): MNHNS, SASEGT. With 0 bases removed from V and 11 bases from J, the gap between germline ends came to 17 bases. The CDR3: CASSEALRGILTQHF. The CDR3 DNA reads TGTGCCAGCAGTGAAGCGCTTCGGGGTATCTTGACCCAGCATTTT.